The rows below give T cell receptor beta chains drawn from one sample of a study of ipilimumab plus nivolumab after autologous stem cell transplantation. Clones were sequenced by immunoSEQ multiplex PCR, and TCRdb holds only the in-frame ones, with some missing. The data contain about 23,000 clones, 70% to 85% of them singletons. The source was PBMCs, collected in a trial of ipilimumab plus nivolumab as post-transplant consolidation. Receptor source: a male donor with diffuse large B-cell lymphoma. CDR3s include the opening cysteine and the closing phenylalanine or tryptophan.

J,length,V,CDR3
-,14,TRBV2,CASLGTASSYEQYF
TRBJ1-2,12,TRBV6-9,CASKDQGHGYTF
TRBJ2-1,16,TRBV28,CASSPPGGPSYNEQFF
TRBJ2-3,14,TRBV9,CASSVGTRTDTQYF
TRBJ1-1,14,TRBV6-6,CASSSQGALTEAFF
TRBJ2-2,14,TRBV4-1,CASSQGQGPGELFF
TRBJ2-1,16,TRBV6-6,CASSYLGSFSNNEQFF
TRBJ2-5,14,TRBV5-4,CASSPAGGRETQYF
TRBJ1-6,15,TRBV30,CAWSVQGQGPSPLHF
TRBJ1-1,16,TRBV5-1,CASSLAIGRMNTEAFF
TRBJ1-1,16,TRBV21-1,CASSRQLATIRTEAFF
TRBJ2-2,15,TRBV19,CASSIVGTNTGELFF
TRBJ2-1,15,TRBV5-1,CASSLVVGQYNEQFF
TRBJ2-3,15,TRBV4-1,CASSRTSGHTDTQYF
TRBJ2-7,11,TRBV5-6,CASSRGGGQYF
TRBJ1-5,14,TRBV30,CAWSRQVSNQPQHF
TRBJ2-7,15,TRBV15,CATSRDGSGSYEQYF
TRBJ2-2,14,TRBV7-6,CASSSGGPTGELFF
TRBJ1-2,13,TRBV6-5,CASSYSPLTGYTF
TRBJ1-4,15,TRBV27,CASRRLTGHYEKLFF